This T cell receptor (beta chain) was recorded in a study of T cell responses to AZD1222 COVID-19 vaccine. Study results and caveats: Repertoires were collected only later (after the peak T cell response had occurred). The CD4 TCRs associated with vaccination extended across spike and predominated at 160-218 and 743-854. Unmutated regions of variants are reportedly targeted by nearly half of spike-specific TCRs.

Details on this clone: The antigen is not known.

The germline CDR1 and CDR2 sequences are MNHNS and SASEGT. The CDR3 length is 16 residues. The J segment lost 2 bases and the V segment lost 2 bases, leaving 4 bases of the junction unmatched. The data were produced by immunoSEQ multiplex PCR, yet TCRdb's version contains in-frame clones alone and is incomplete. The sample lists more than 90,000 clones; 90% were seen once. V usage is TRBV6-1 and J usage is TRBJ2-3; 10 bases line up with TRBD1. The starting material was peripheral blood, obtained on day 0 of AZD1222 vaccination. The sequence derives from an adult in good health. CDR3 residues: CASSELTGGVTDTQYF. For the CDR3, the DNA is TGTGCCAGCAGTGAATTGACAGGGGGCGTCACAGATACGCAGTATTTT.